Listed below are T cell receptor beta chains from one sample, sequenced in a study of cytomegalovirus exposure and HLA in healthy donors. Clones were read by immunoSEQ multiplex PCR, and TCRdb kept only the in-frame ones, dropping some. Of some 160,000 clones listed, 60% to 85% are singletons. Sequenced input: PBMCs. Source of these receptors: a woman aged 40 to 49 in good health and CMV-seronegative. Both conserved end residues are part of each CDR3. The D gene is left open where the match is weak. Only some rows state a clone size, as once, few, many or a class for expanded clones.

V	size	D	J	CDR3	DNA
TRBV7-9	.	.	TRBJ1-1	CASSRTLGGNTEAFF	TGTGCCAGCAGCCGTACCCTAGGAGGGAACACTGAAGCTTTCTTT
TRBV28	.	.	TRBJ2-5	CASSVVVLEETQYF	TGTGCCAGCAGTGTCGTCGTCCTTGAGGAGACCCAGTACTTC
TRBV7-7	few	.	TRBJ2-7	CASSFDRGYEQYF	TGTGCCAGCAGCTTTGACAGAGGATACGAGCAGTACTTC
TRBV2	.	.	TRBJ1-5	CASSGGRQQPQHF	TGTGCCAGCAGTGGAGGAAGGCAGCAGCCCCAGCATTTT
TRBV5-1	few	.	TRBJ2-3	CASSLSSGTDTQYF	TGCGCCAGCAGCTTAAGTAGCGGCACAGATACGCAGTATTTT
TRBV5-4	.	.	TRBJ1-1	CASSLGGENTEAFF	TGTGCCAGCAGCTTGGGGGGCGAGAACACTGAAGCTTTCTTT
TRBV29-1	.	TRBD1	TRBJ2-3	CSVAGRQGGITDTQYF	TGCAGCGTTGCCGGGAGACAGGGGGGAATCACAGATACGCAGTATTTT
TRBV4-1	.	TRBD1	TRBJ2-7	CASSQPGTGDWDEQYF	TGCGCCAGCAGCCAACCGGGGACAGGGGATTGGGACGAGCAGTACTTC
TRBV23-1	.	TRBD1	TRBJ1-2	CASSQWEDRGSGENGYTF	TGCGCCAGCAGTCAATGGGAGGACAGGGGGTCGGGGGAAAATGGCTACACCTTC
TRBV6-1	.	TRBD1	TRBJ1-4	CASSARTGSSEKLFF	TGTGCCAGCAGTGCAAGGACAGGGTCGAGTGAAAAACTGTTTTTT
TRBV9	once	.	TRBJ1-2	CASSRTGGGNYGYTF	TGTGCCAGCAGCCGAACGGGAGGCGGGAACTATGGCTACACCTTC
TRBV2	.	TRBD2	TRBJ2-4	CASRPLAGGIAKNIQYF	TGTGCCAGCCGTCCTCTAGCGGGGGGGATAGCCAAAAACATTCAGTACTTC
TRBV10-2	once	TRBD2	TRBJ2-7	CASRETTSGGTYSYEQYF	TGCGCCAGCAGGGAAACTACTAGCGGGGGGACGTACTCCTACGAGCAGTACTTC
TRBV5-1	few	TRBD1	TRBJ2-5	CASSVWTGPQETQYF	TGCGCCAGCAGCGTCTGGACAGGACCCCAAGAGACCCAGTACTTC
TRBV18	.	.	TRBJ1-1	CASSPGPAGDTEAFF	TGTGCCAGCTCACCAGGGCCGGCAGGCGACACTGAAGCTTTCTTT
TRBV10-2	.	TRBD1	TRBJ2-7	CASSYTRDRYEQYF	TGCGCCAGCAGTTACACCCGGGACAGATACGAGCAGTACTTC
TRBV28	few	.	TRBJ1-4	CASSIPGGKLFF	TGTGCCAGCAGTATCCCGGGGGGGAAACTGTTTTTT
TRBV15	.	.	TRBJ1-4	CATSRELISNEKLFF	TGTGCCACCAGCAGAGAACTAATCTCTAATGAAAAACTGTTTTTT
TRBV5-1	.	.	TRBJ2-3	CASSRWTAGDTQYF	TGCGCCAGCAGCAGATGGACAGCCGGGGATACGCAGTATTTT
TRBV25-1	.	.	TRBJ2-7	CASGQGYEQYF	TGTGCCAGCGGGCAGGGCTACGAGCAGTACTTC
TRBV6-5	.	.	TRBJ1-1	CASSYSRPRSEAFF	TGTGCCAGCAGTTACTCCCGCCCGCGGTCTGAAGCTTTCTTT
TRBV5-6	.	TRBD1	TRBJ1-1	CASSLVWGQDTEAFF	TGTGCCAGCAGCTTGGTTTGGGGACAGGACACTGAAGCTTTCTTT
TRBV7-3	.	TRBD1	TRBJ1-1	CASSRQGNTEAFF	TGTGCCAGCAGCCGACAGGGGAACACTGAAGCTTTCTTT
TRBV2	.	.	TRBJ1-6	CASRIGGGNSPLHF	TGTGCCAGCAGAATAGGGGGGGGGAATTCACCCCTCCACTTT
TRBV10-1	.	.	TRBJ1-2	CASRVKARDGYTF	TGCGCCAGCAGGGTCAAGGCCCGGGATGGCTACACCTTC
TRBV10-3	.	.	TRBJ1-6	CAISEPGTDSPLHF	TGTGCCATCAGTGAGCCGGGTACGGATTCACCCCTCCACTTT
TRBV19	few	TRBD1	TRBJ1-2	CASSRQGFDYGYTF	TGTGCCAGTAGTAGACAGGGCTTCGACTATGGCTACACCTTC
TRBV19	once	TRBD1	TRBJ2-2	CASSVDRGTGELFF	TGTGCCAGTAGTGTCGACAGGGGGACCGGGGAGCTGTTTTTT